These 26 T cell receptor beta chains were all obtained from the same sample, sequenced in a study of T-cell memory formation after mild COVID-19. TCRdb used MiXCR to reprocess the 5' RACE reads, holding one entry per CDR3 protein. Here the sample spans approximately 350,000 distinct CDR3 sequences, 10% to 15% being singletons. Sequencing input: PBMCs or a T cell subset sorted from them (not recorded which). The receptors come from a man aged 18 to 29 who had mild COVID-19 (a few samples of this study predate the infection). Cell type and time point are not known.

The V and J genes are TRBV4-2 and TRBJ1-6; unclear D gene. Trimming shortened V by 2 bases and J by 5 bases, and 13 bases separated the two germline ends. The CDR3 spans 16 residues. Germline V gene data show CDR1 as LGHNA and CDR2 as YNFKEQ. CDR3 loop: CASSQSHTGDNSPLHF. CDR3 DNA: TGTGCCAGCAGCCAAAGCCATACTGGGGATAATTCACCCCTCCACTTT.

This clonotype was observed many times. The V and J genes are TRBV5-1 and TRBJ2-1, with 9 bases fitting TRBD2. This CDR3 spans 17 amino acids. The germline gives CDR1 SGHRS, CDR2 YFSETQ. J was trimmed by 3 bases and V by 2 bases; bases with no gene match: 9. CDR3 region: CASSFSAGGLYYNEQFF. The CDR3 nucleotides are TGCGCCAGCAGCTTCTCTGCGGGGGGGTTATACTACAATGAGCAGTTCTTC.

The chain combines TRBV15 with TRBJ2-1, with 9 bases identical to TRBD1. CDR1 and CDR2 (germline): LNHNV, YYDKDF (reference sequence). V shed 1 base and J 8 bases; nucleotides not matched to a gene: 9. This CDR3 comprises 16 residues. The CDR3 sequence: CATSRVADRGIDEQFF. The CDR3 DNA is TGTGCCACCAGCAGAGTAGCGGACAGGGGAATCGATGAGCAGTTCTTC.

The chain recombines TRBV28 with TRBJ2-7, with 7 bases that match TRBD1. Trimming at V came to 5 bases and at J to 3 bases, leaving 10 bases not matched to a gene. CDR1 MDHEN and CDR2 SYDVKM come from the germline V gene. CDR3 size: 15 residues. The CDR3 coding sequence is TGTGCCAGCAGTCCGAGTTGGGACAGAAGCTACGAGCAGTACTTC. Residues: CASSPSWDRSYEQYF.

Concerning this clonotype: A clone one base away is much larger, so this may be a read error. V usage is TRBV24-1 and J usage is TRBJ1-1; D is uncertain. Germline assignment: CDR1 KGHDR and CDR2 SFDVKD. Trimming pared 5 bases from V and 1 base from J, leaving 7 bases between. The CDR3 totals 13 residues. The CDR3 region is CATSGEGNTEAFF. In DNA, the CDR3 is TGTGCCACCAGTGGGGAGGGGAACACTGAAGCTTTCTTT.

In its sample, this clonotype was seen a few times. J is TRBJ2-1 and V is TRBV20-1; D not resolved. The CDR3 length is 14 residues. Deletions cut 6 bases from V and 7 bases from J, with 19 bases between. Germline assignment: CDR1 DFQATT and CDR2 SNEGSKA (reference sequence). In DNA, the CDR3 is TGCAGTGCCGTCGACGTGGGTAGAAGAAATGAGCAGTTCTTC. Its translation: CSAVDVGRRNEQFF.

The CDR3 DNA sequence: TGTGCCAGCTCACCCCCACTTCCGGCCGGGGTAATCCAAGAGACCCAGTACTTC. The encoded protein is CASSPPLPAGVIQETQYF. The rearrangement joins TRBV18 to TRBJ2-5, with D maybe TRBD2 (5 bases). Germline assignment: CDR1 KGHSH and CDR2 LQKENI. CDR3 length: 18 amino acids. Trimming removed 3 bases from V and 1 base from J, with 21 bases in between.

The V gene is TRBV12-3 or TRBV12-4, the J gene TRBJ2-7; D assignment may be TRBD1 or TRBD2 (5 bases each). The length of the CDR3 is 14 residues. V shed 3 bases and J shed 2 bases, with 11 bases lying between them. This CDR3 is CASSFGDGPYEQYF. DNA of the CDR3: TGTGCCAGCAGTTTCGGGGACGGACCCTACGAGCAGTACTTC.

This clonotype was counted only a few times. V gene TRBV7-9 combines with J gene TRBJ1-1, with TRBD1 as a possible D gene (5 bases). Germline CDR1 is SEHNR and CDR2 is FQNEAQ (reference sequence). V was cut by 4 bases and J by 5 bases, with 11 bases left in between. This CDR3 is built from 13 residues. The CDR3 nucleotides read TGTGCCAGCAGCTCCTTTCAGGGAACTGAAGCTTTCTTT. It translates to CASSSFQGTEAFF.

This clonotype was seen only a few times. The chain combines TRBV20-1 with TRBJ2-5, with TRBD1 identical over 9 bases. Germline assignment: CDR1 DFQATT and CDR2 SNEGSKA (reference sequence). The CDR3 runs to 13 residues. After removal of 5 bases from V and 3 bases from J, the junction contained 4 bases not matched to a gene. The CDR3 protein is CSAGRTGEETQYF. In DNA form, the CDR3 reads TGCAGTGCTGGCAGGACAGGGGAAGAGACCCAGTACTTC.

A few counts support this clonotype. The chain couples TRBV4-1 to TRBJ1-6; D remains ambiguous. This CDR3 region has 14 residues. Germline CDR1 and CDR2: MGHRA and YSYEKL. V was clipped by 4 bases and J by 7 bases, with 11 bases between them. The CDR3 is CASSLRAVNSPLHF. CDR3 DNA sequence: TGCGCCAGCAGCCTACGGGCCGTGAATTCACCCCTCCACTTT.

This clonotype appeared a few times. Compared with germline, one end of the junction differs, possibly owing to a read error. The chain combines TRBV30 with TRBJ1-1; D is uncertain. Germline CDR1 is GTSNPN and CDR2 is SVGIG (reference sequence). The CDR3 is 13 residues long. The DNA for the CDR3 is TGTGCCTCGAGTAATTGGCAGAACACTGAAGCTTTCTTT. Protein product: CASSNWQNTEAFF.

CDR3 DNA sequence: TGCGCCAGCAGCCACATTGGACAGGGTAGAACCGGGGAGCTGTTTTTT. It encodes CASSHIGQGRTGELFF. The chain uses TRBV4-1 and TRBJ2-2; TRBD1 aligns across 8 bases. The CDR3 loop spans 16 amino acids. Germline V lookup: CDR1 MGHRA, CDR2 YSYEKL. V gave up 3 bases and J gave up 5 bases; unmatched junction bases: 8.

This clonotype has only a few counts. The chain couples TRBV5-5 to TRBJ2-7, with TRBD1 matching over 9 bases. The CDR3 loop spans 14 amino acids. Per germline, CDR1 SGHKS and CDR2 YYEKEE (reference sequence). Trimming cost V 0 bases and J 6 bases; bases outside gene matches: 4. The CDR3: CASSLGTGVSEQYF. Written as DNA, the CDR3 is TGTGCCAGCAGCTTGGGGACAGGGGTCTCCGAGCAGTACTTC. The full variable domain, in which reference TRBV5-5 and TRBJ2-7 provide the parts outside the CDR3, is DAGVTQSPTHLIKTRGQQVTLRCSPISGHKSVSWYQQVLGQGPQFIFQYYEKEERGRGNFPDRFSARQFPNYSSELNVNALLLGDSALYLCASSLGTGVSEQYFGPGTRLTVT.

This clonotype was recorded a few times. The V call is TRBV6-5, the J call TRBJ1-4, with D unresolved. V was pared by 0 bases and J by 3 bases, with 8 bases between. This CDR3 has 15 residues. Germline-derived CDR1 and CDR2 are MNHEY and SVGAGI. The CDR3 nucleotides read TGTGCCAGCAGTTACTCATCAGCCGCTAATGAAAAACTGTTTTTT. The encoded protein is CASSYSSAANEKLFF.

The rearrangement uses TRBV20-1 and TRBJ1-5; D may be TRBD1 (5 bases). Germline CDR1 DFQATT, CDR2 SNEGSKA (reference sequence). Trimming removed 6 bases at V and 3 bases at J, with 18 bases between. This CDR3 has 15 amino acids. CDR3 loop: CSAREAGALNQPQHF. The CDR3 DNA reads TGCAGTGCACGAGAGGCCGGGGCACTCAATCAGCCCCAGCATTTT.

The V call is TRBV4-3, the J call TRBJ2-5; TRBD2 agrees at 8 bases. Germline CDR1 reads LGHNA; CDR2 reads YSLEER. CDR3 length: 16 residues. After removal of 4 bases from V and 4 bases from J, the junction contained 11 bases not matched to a gene. This chain's CDR3 is CASSPSAGEGVETQYF. CDR3 in DNA: TGCGCCAGCAGCCCGTCAGCGGGGGAAGGCGTAGAGACCCAGTACTTC.

V is TRBV28 and J is TRBJ2-1, with TRBD2 identical over 10 bases. With 4 bases clipped from V and 10 bases from J, the junction kept 10 bases outside the gene matches. CDR1 and CDR2 (germline): MDHEN, SYDVKM. CDR3 length: 15 residues. This CDR3 is CASSSGASGGDEQFF. The DNA of the CDR3 is TGTGCCAGCAGTTCCGGCGCTAGCGGGGGAGACGAGCAGTTCTTC. Variable domain in full (rest from reference TRBV28 and TRBJ2-1): DVKVTQSSRYLVKRTGEKVFLECVQDMDHENMFWYRQDPGLGLRLIYFSYDVKMKEKGDIPEGYSVSREKKERFSLILESASTNQTSMYLCASSSGASGGDEQFFGPGTRLTVL.

This clonotype showed up just a few times. The rearrangement uses TRBV5-1 and TRBJ2-5; 7 positions agree with TRBD2. The length of the CDR3 is 15 residues. V gave up 4 bases and J gave up 1 base; unmatched junction bases: 7. Germline CDR1 reads SGHRS; CDR2 reads YFSETQ. The DNA for the CDR3 is TGCGCCAGCAGCGGGGCAGGGAGGGTCCAAGAGACCCAGTACTTC. Protein product: CASSGAGRVQETQYF.

This clonotype was detected ten times or more. The rearrangement uses TRBV5-1 and TRBJ1-1, with unresolved D. Germline assignment: CDR1 SGHRS and CDR2 YFSETQ. This CDR3 spans 13 amino acids. The V end lost 1 base, the J end lost 4 bases, and 8 bases lay between the germline ends. CDR3 in DNA: TGCGCCAGCAGCTTGCTAAGGAGCACTGAAGCTTTCTTT. Residues: CASSLLRSTEAFF.

This clonotype was detected only a few times. This chain uses TRBV5-6 with TRBJ2-7; TRBD2 agrees at 15 bases. The junction had 9 bases not matched to a gene; V was cut back by 5 bases and J by 3 bases. The CDR3 is made up of 17 amino acids. The germline V gene encodes CDR1 SGHDT and CDR2 YYEEEE. The DNA for the CDR3 is TGTGCCAGCAGATGGACTAGCGGGGGGGCCCTCCACTACGAGCAGTACGTC. Translation gives CASRWTSGGALHYEQYV.

The gene calls are TRBV18 and TRBJ2-5; D remains unclear. From germline, CDR1 is KGHSH and CDR2 LQKENI. Trimming took 0 bases from V and 2 from J, leaving 4 bases between them. The CDR3 runs to 13 residues. CDR3 region: CASSPPVQETQYF. CDR3 nucleotide sequence: TGTGCCAGCTCACCACCGGTGCAAGAGACCCAGTACTTC. Full variable domain (rest looked up from reference TRBV18 and TRBJ2-5): NAGVMQNPRHLVRRRGQEARLRCSPMKGHSHVYWYRQLPEEGLKFMVYLQKENIIDESGMPKERFSAEFPKEGPSILRIQQVVRGDSAAYFCASSPPVQETQYFGPGTRLLVL.

CDR3 bases: TGTGCCAGCAGTGAATCGGCAGGGGGCCAGAATTCACCCCTCCACTTT. Amino acid sequence: CASSESAGGQNSPLHF. The rearrangement links TRBV6-1 to TRBJ1-6; 8 bases are shared with TRBD1. The germline V gene encodes CDR1 MNHNS and CDR2 SASEGT. The CDR3 is made up of 16 amino acids. V trimming: 2 bases; J trimming: 7 bases; junction bases outside the gene matches: 7.

This clonotype was observed a few times. The chain links TRBV20-1 to TRBJ2-5; D is perhaps TRBD2 (6 bases). The germline V gene has CDR1 DFQATT and CDR2 SNEGSKA (reference sequence). V lost 5 bases and J 5 bases, leaving 15 bases between the germline ends. The CDR3 totals 13 residues. CDR3 amino acids: CSAPPLARETQYF. DNA for the CDR3: TGCAGTGCTCCACCCCTAGCGCGGGAGACCCAGTACTTC.

The chain joins TRBV10-3 to TRBJ1-6; D call uncertain. Trimming cost V 0 bases and J 8 bases, with 5 bases left between them. This CDR3 comprises 13 residues. Germline CDR1 and CDR2: ENHRY and SYGVKD. In DNA, the CDR3 is TGTGCCATCAGTGAGTCGACGGATTCACCCCTCCACTTT. As protein: CAISESTDSPLHF.

The chain is built from TRBV5-1 and TRBJ2-1; 12 bases are a match to TRBD2. Germline V gene lookup returns CDR1 SGHRS and CDR2 YFSETQ. The CDR3 runs 16 residues. V shed 0 bases and J 4 bases; nucleotides not matched to a gene: 2. As DNA, the CDR3 is TGCGCCAGCAGCTTGGGACTAGCGGGGGATTACAATGAGCAGTTCTTC. Translated, it gives CASSLGLAGDYNEQFF.